Listed below are T cell receptor beta chains from one sample, sequenced in a study of regulatory T cells in long-lasting Graves disease. TCRdb called the multiplex PCR reads again in MiXCR, with one record for every CDR3 protein. This sample has about 470,000 distinct CDR3 sequences, with 15% to 20% found just once. The data were also submitted as part of a second study, on T cells in Graves' hyperthyroidism and ophthalmopathy.

The sequences come from peripheral blood mononuclear cells (PBMCs), collected at new diagnosis, from a patient treated with antithyroid drugs. These receptor sequences come from a man between 35 and 55 years old with Graves disease. CDR3s leave out the opening cysteine and the closing phenylalanine or tryptophan. Each record gives: clone size, J gene, V gene, CDR3 protein. Clone size appears in some rows only: once, few, many, or a class for an expanded clone.

many TRBJ2-3 TRBV5-1 ASSPGVAGGGTDTQY
few TRBJ2-7 TRBV4-1 ASSREPGLATYEQY
few TRBJ1-6 TRBV20-1 SAREGISPLH
. TRBJ2-1 TRBV7-3 ASSSGRQYNEQF
many TRBJ2-6 TRBV5-6 ASSFVRAGANVLT
. TRBJ2-1 TRBV10-1 ASSEGLAGYTEQF
. TRBJ2-3 TRBV20-1 SARGIAGEADTQY
many TRBJ1-4 TRBV30 AWTLAGTANEKLF
few TRBJ2-5 TRBV4-1 ASSQVGGGKQETQY
few TRBJ1-5 TRBV29-1 SVGPGGNQPQH
many TRBJ1-1 TRBV20-1 SARDIRGNTEAF
few TRBJ2-1 TRBV4-1 ASSPQGRITDNEQF
. TRBJ2-2 TRBV4-1 ASSNRGRNTGELF
many TRBJ2-3 TRBV11-2 ASSFPGGPADTQY
. TRBJ2-1 TRBV6-2/TRBV6-3 ASSRTSREQF
. TRBJ2-5 TRBV2 ATHRGHLETQY
. TRBJ1-2 TRBV28 ASSQPVTGSDGYT
few TRBJ1-5 TRBV15 ATSRDHGQAGQPQH
many TRBJ2-1 TRBV28 ASSPQGLAVLDEQF
many TRBJ2-7 TRBV7-9 ASSLNGAISYEQY
many TRBJ2-7 TRBV11-2 ASSTNRGGEQY
many TRBJ2-5 TRBV29-1 SVVSFQETQY
many TRBJ2-5 TRBV11-1 ASSPSRYAGQETQY
. TRBJ1-6 TRBV30 AWSPRASYNSPLH
few TRBJ2-4 TRBV5-8 ASSLIGGARVIQY
many TRBJ2-1 TRBV20-1 SAFRDEQF